This T cell receptor (beta chain) was sequenced during a study of blood T cell repertoires in COVID-19. Study details: Spain, Italy and the United States supplied samples that represented acute and convalescent COVID-19.

The CDR3 covers 14 residues. V shed 5 bases, J shed 6 bases, and the junction held 8 bases outside the gene matches. CDR1 and CDR2 from the germline V gene are SGHDT and YYEEEE. Original methodology: By means of reference gene primer amplification, nucleated cell counts were estimated. Clones were read by immunoSEQ multiplex PCR, and TCRdb kept only the in-frame ones, dropping some. V and J calls and clone size are those listed in that table; D and trimming were worked out from the DNA. The sample yields under 450,000 clones, 88% seen once. Sequencing was performed on peripheral blood. The chain employs TRBV5-6 and TRBJ1-5; 7 bases map to TRBD1. The receptor was derived from a woman in her forties or fifties with COVID-19, enrolled during active disease. CDR3 sequence (DNA): TGTGCCAGCAGTGGAACAGGGGTCCGTCAGCCCCAGCATTTT. Its protein is CASSGTGVRQPQHF.